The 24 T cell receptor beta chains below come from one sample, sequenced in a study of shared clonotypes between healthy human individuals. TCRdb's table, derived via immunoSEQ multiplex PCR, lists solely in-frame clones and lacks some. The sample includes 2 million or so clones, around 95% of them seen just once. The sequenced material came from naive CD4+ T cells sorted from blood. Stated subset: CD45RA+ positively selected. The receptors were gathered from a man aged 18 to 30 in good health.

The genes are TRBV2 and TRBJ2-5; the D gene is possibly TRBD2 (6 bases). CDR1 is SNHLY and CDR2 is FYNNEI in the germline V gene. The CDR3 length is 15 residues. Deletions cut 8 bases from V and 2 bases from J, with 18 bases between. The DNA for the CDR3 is TGTGCCAGCCACGGAGGTGGAGGGGATCAAGAGACCCAGTACTTC. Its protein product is CASHGGGGDQETQYF.

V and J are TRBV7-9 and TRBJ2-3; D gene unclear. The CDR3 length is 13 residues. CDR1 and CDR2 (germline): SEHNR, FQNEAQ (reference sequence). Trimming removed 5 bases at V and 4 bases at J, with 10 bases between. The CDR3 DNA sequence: TGTGCCAGCAGCCGGATGGCGCCAGATACGCAGTATTTT. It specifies CASSRMAPDTQYF.

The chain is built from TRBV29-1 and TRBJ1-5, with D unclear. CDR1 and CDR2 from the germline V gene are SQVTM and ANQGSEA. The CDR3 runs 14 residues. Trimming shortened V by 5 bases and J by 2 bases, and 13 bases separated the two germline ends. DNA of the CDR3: TGCAGCGTTCTTCTAGGGAATGGCAATCAGCCCCAGCATTTT. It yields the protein CSVLLGNGNQPQHF.

CDR3 sequence reads: CASRPGQDQETQYF. The CDR3 DNA reads TGTGCCAGCAGGCCGGGACAGGACCAAGAGACCCAGTACTTC. V and J are TRBV6-6 and TRBJ2-5; 8 nucleotides agree with TRBD1. Germline V gives CDR1 MNHNY, CDR2 SVGAGI (reference sequence). The J segment lost 0 bases and the V segment lost 6 bases, leaving 3 bases of the junction unmatched. The CDR3 totals 14 residues.

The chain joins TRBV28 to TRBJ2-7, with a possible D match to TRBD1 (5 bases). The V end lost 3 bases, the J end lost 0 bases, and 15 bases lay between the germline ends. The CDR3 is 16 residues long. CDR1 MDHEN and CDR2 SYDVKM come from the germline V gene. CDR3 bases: TGTGCCAGCAGTTTTAGGCACAGACAGTACTCCTACGAGCAGTACTTC. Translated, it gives CASSFRHRQYSYEQYF.

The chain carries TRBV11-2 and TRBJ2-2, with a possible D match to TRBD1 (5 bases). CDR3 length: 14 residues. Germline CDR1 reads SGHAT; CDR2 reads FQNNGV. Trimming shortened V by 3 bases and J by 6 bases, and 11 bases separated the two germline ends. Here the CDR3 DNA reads TGTGCCAGCAGCTTCGCCGTAGGGGCCGGGGAGCTGTTTTTT. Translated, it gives CASSFAVGAGELFF.

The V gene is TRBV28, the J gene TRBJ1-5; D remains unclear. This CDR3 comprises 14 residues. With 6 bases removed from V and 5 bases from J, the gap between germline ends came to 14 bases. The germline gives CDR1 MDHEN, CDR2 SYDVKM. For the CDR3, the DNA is TGTGCCAGCAGAGGTGGACGAGAGTATCAGCCCCAGCATTTT. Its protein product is CASRGGREYQPQHF. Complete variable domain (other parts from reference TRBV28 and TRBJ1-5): DVKVTQSSRYLVKRTGEKVFLECVQDMDHENMFWYRQDPGLGLRLIYFSYDVKMKEKGDIPEGYSVSREKKERFSLILESASTNQTSMYLCASRGGREYQPQHFGDGTRLSIL.

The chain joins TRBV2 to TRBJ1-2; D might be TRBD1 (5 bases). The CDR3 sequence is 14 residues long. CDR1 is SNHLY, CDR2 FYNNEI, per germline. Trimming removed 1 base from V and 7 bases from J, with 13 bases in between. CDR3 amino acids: CASSEDSGLAGYTF. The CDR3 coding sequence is TGTGCCAGCAGTGAAGATTCGGGGCTCGCTGGCTACACCTTC.

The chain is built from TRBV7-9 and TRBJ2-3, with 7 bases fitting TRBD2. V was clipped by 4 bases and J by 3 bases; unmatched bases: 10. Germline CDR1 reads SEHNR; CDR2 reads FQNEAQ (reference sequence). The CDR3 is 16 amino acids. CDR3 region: CASSSAGVVFTDTQYF. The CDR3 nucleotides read TGTGCCAGCAGCTCCGCGGGAGTCGTTTTTACAGATACGCAGTATTTT.

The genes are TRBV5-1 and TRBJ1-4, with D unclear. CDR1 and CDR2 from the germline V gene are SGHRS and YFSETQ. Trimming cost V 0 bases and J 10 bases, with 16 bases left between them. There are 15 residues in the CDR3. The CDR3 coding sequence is TGCGCCAGCAGCTTGGAGGCGATGGGAGGTGGAAAACTGTTTTTT. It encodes CASSLEAMGGGKLFF.

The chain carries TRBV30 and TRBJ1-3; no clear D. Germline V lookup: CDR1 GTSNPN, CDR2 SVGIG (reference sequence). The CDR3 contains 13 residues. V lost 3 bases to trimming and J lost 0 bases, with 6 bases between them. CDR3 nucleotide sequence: TGTGCCTGGAGGAACCTCTCTGGAAACACCATATATTTT. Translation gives CAWRNLSGNTIYF.

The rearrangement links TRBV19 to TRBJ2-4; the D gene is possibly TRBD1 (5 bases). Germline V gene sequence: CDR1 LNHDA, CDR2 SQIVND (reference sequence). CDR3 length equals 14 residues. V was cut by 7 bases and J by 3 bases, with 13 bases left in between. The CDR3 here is CASKDTMGKNIQYF. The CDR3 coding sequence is TGTGCCAGTAAGGACACGATGGGCAAAAACATTCAGTACTTC.

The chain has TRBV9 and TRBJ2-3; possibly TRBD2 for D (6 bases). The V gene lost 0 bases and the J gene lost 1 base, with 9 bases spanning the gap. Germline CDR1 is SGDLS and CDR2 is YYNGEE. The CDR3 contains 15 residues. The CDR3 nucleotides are TGTGCCAGCAGCGTAGTTTCTAGCGGCACAGATACGCAGTATTTT. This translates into CASSVVSSGTDTQYF.

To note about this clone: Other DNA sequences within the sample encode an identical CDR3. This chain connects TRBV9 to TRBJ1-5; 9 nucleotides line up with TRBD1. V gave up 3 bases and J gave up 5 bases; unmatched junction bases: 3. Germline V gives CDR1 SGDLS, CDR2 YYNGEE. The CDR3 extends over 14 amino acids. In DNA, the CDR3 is TGTGCCAGCAGCGAGGGACAGGGTTATCAGCCCCAGCATTTT. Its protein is CASSEGQGYQPQHF.

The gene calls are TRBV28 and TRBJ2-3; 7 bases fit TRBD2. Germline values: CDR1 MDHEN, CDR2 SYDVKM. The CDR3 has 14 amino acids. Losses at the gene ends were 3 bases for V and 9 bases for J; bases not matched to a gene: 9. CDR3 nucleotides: TGTGCCAGCAGTTTTGGGACTACCCTCGGAACGCAGTATTTT. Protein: CASSFGTTLGTQYF.

The CDR3 loop is CASSLSGAHNEQFF. CDR3 DNA: TGTGCCAGCAGCTTAAGCGGGGCGCACAATGAGCAGTTCTTC. J is TRBJ2-1 and V is TRBV7-9; 7 nucleotides match TRBD2. Germline CDR1 and CDR2: SEHNR and FQNEAQ (reference sequence). The CDR3 is 14 residues long. V lost 2 bases to trimming and J lost 5 bases; unmatched junction nucleotides: 3.

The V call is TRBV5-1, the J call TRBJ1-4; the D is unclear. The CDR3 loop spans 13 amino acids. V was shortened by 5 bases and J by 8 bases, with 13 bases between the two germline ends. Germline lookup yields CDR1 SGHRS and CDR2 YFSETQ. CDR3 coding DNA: TGCGCCAGCAGTATCATTCTAGGGGAAAAACTGTTTTTT. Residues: CASSIILGEKLFF.

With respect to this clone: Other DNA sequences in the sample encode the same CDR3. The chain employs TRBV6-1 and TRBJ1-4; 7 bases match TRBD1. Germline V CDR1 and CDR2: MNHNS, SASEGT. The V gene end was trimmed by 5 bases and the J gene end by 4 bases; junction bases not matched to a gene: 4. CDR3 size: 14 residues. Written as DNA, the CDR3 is TGTGCCAGCAGTTTGACAGGGCTTAATGAAAAACTGTTTTTT. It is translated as CASSLTGLNEKLFF.

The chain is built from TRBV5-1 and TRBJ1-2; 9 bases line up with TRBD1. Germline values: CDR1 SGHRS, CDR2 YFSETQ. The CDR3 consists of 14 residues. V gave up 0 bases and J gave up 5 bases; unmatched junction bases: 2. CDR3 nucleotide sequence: TGCGCCAGCAGCTTGGTGGGACAGGGATATGGCTACACCTTC. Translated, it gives CASSLVGQGYGYTF.

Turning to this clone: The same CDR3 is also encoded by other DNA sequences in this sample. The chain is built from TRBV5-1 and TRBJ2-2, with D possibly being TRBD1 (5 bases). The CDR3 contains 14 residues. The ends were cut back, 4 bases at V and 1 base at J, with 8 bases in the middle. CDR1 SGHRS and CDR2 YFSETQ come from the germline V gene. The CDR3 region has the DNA TGCGCCAGCAGCCCCGGACAGAACACCGGGGAGCTGTTTTTT. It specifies CASSPGQNTGELFF.

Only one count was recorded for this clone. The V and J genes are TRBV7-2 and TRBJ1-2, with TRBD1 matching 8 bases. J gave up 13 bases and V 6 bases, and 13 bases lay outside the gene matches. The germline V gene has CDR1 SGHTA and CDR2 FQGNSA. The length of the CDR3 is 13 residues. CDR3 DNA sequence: TGTGCCAGCAGTAGGGACAGGTTTCAAATCGGCACCTTC. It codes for CASSRDRFQIGTF.

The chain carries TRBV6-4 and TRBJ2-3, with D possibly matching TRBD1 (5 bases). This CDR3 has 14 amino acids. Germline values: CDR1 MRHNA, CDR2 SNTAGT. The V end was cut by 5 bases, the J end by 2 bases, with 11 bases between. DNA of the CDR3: TGTGCCAGCAGTACGACAGTTTCCACAGATACGCAGTATTTT. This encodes CASSTTVSTDTQYF.

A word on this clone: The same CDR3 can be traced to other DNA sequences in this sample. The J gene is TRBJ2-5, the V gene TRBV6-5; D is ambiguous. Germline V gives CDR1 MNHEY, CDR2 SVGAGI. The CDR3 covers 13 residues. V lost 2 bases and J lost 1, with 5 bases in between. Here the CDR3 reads CASSYVGQETQYF. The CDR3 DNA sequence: TGTGCCAGCAGTTACGTCGGCCAAGAGACCCAGTACTTC.

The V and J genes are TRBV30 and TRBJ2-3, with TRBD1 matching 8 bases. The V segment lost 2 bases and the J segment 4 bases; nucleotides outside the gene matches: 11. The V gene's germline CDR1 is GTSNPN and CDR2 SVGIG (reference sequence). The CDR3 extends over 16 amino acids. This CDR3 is CAWSTGDRGIADTQYF. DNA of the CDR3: TGTGCCTGGAGTACTGGTGACAGGGGTATAGCAGATACGCAGTATTTT.